What follows are 21 T cell receptor beta chains derived from one specimen sequenced in a study of regulatory T cells in long-lasting Graves disease. HTBI primers from iRepertoire and Arm-PCR of CDR3 regions yielded the TCR beta libraries. MiXCR was run by TCRdb on the multiplex PCR reads, yielding one entry per CDR3 protein. Of 400,000 to 500,000 distinct CDR3 sequences in the sample, 15% to 20% were seen once. As for time point: newly diagnosed GD, antithyroid drugs for less than 3 months. Construction of the TCR library relied on RNA isolated from PBMCs. This sample also appeared in a second study, on T cells in Graves' hyperthyroidism and ophthalmopathy.

The sequencing used peripheral blood mononuclear cells (PBMCs), collected at new diagnosis, from a patient treated with antithyroid drugs. These receptors were obtained from a woman aged 25 to 39 with Graves disease.

This clonotype occurred many times. The CDR3 region is CSAGTMDGEKLFF. The CDR3 nucleotides read TGCAGTGCCGGGACGATGGACGGGGAAAAACTGTTTTTT. The V call is TRBV20-1, the J call TRBJ1-4, with D maybe TRBD1 (5 bases). Trimming cost V 6 bases and J 8 bases, with 16 bases left between them. Looked up from germline, CDR1 is DFQATT and CDR2 is SNEGSKA (reference sequence). This CDR3 has 13 amino acids.

In this sample, this clonotype turned up many times. V usage is TRBV7-8 and J usage is TRBJ2-3; 8 bases line up with TRBD1. V lost 0 bases, J lost 2 bases, and 7 bases stayed unmatched. The CDR3 is 17 residues long. Germline CDR1 and CDR2: SGHVS and FQNEAQ. This CDR3 is CASSLALTGVNTDTQYF. Written as DNA, the CDR3 is TGTGCCAGCAGCTTAGCATTGACAGGGGTCAACACAGATACGCAGTATTTT.

The V call is TRBV5-1, the J call TRBJ2-3; possible D gene TRBD2, 5 bases. The CDR3 contains 15 residues. Germline assignment: CDR1 SGHRS and CDR2 YFSETQ. Here the CDR3 reads CATQSDSGRGDTQYF. CDR3 nucleotides: TGCGCTACCCAAAGCGATTCAGGCCGGGGAGATACGCAGTATTTT.

V and J are TRBV3-1 and TRBJ2-2; TRBD2 matches 7 bases. Looked up from germline, CDR1 is LGHDT and CDR2 is YNNKEL (reference sequence). V was pared by 4 bases and J by 3 bases, with 11 bases of the junction left unmatched. The CDR3 has 17 amino acids. In DNA, the CDR3 is TGTGCCAGCAGCCCCTCCGGGGGAGGGCCGTACACCGGGGAGCTGTTTTTT. Its translation: CASSPSGGGPYTGELFF. Variable domain in full (rest from reference TRBV3-1 and TRBJ2-2): DTAVSQTPKYLVTQMGNDKSIKCEQNLGHDTMYWYKQDSKKFLKIMFSYNNKELIINETVPNRFSPKSPDKAHLNLHINSLELGDSAVYFCASSPSGGGPYTGELFFGEGSRLTVL.

This clonotype was detected many times. The genes are TRBV11-3 and TRBJ2-3, with 12 nucleotides matching TRBD1. Germline V gene data show CDR1 as SGHNT and CDR2 as YENEEA. The CDR3 is 16 amino acids. V was pared by 4 bases and J by 6 bases, with 8 bases of the junction left unmatched. As DNA, the CDR3 is TGTGCCAGCAGCTACATGGGGACAGGGGGCGACGATACGCAGTATTTT. Its protein is CASSYMGTGGDDTQYF.

This clonotype has a count of ten or more. The chain combines TRBV3-1 with TRBJ2-1, with 7 positions matching TRBD1. The CDR3 is made up of 17 amino acids. Germline CDR1 reads LGHDT; CDR2 reads YNNKEL (reference sequence). V shed 7 bases, J shed 2 bases, and the junction held 14 bases outside the gene matches. The CDR3 is CASTREGVGQPYNEQFF. The DNA for the CDR3 is TGTGCCAGCACCAGAGAGGGGGTGGGACAGCCCTACAATGAGCAGTTCTTC.

The chain combines TRBV20-1 with TRBJ2-3; 7 bases line up with TRBD2. Germline V gene data show CDR1 as DFQATT and CDR2 as SNEGSKA (reference sequence). V was pared by 1 base and J by 14 bases, with 18 bases of the junction left unmatched. The CDR3 loop spans 15 amino acids. The CDR3, as DNA: TGCAGTGCTAGAGCGGCGGGAGAGACCCCCGATGCCCGGTATTTT. This gives the protein CSARAAGETPDARYF.

Note on this clonotype: A read error may be the cause here, since a much bigger clone is one base away. In this CDR3 the conserved last residue, phenylalanine or tryptophan, is missing, so a read error is likely. The V call is TRBV3-1, the J call TRBJ2-1, with D maybe TRBD2 (6 bases). Per germline, CDR1 LGHDT and CDR2 YNNKEL (reference sequence). With 4 bases removed from V and 9 bases from J, the gap between germline ends came to 10 bases. The CDR3 covers 12 residues. The CDR3 here is CASSRTMAEQFL. CDR3 sequence (DNA): TGTGCCAGCAGCCGGACTATGGCTGAGCAGTTCCTC.

This chain joins TRBV10-3 and TRBJ2-1; TRBD1 aligns across 9 bases. V dropped 8 bases and J dropped 15; count of bases not matched to a gene: 11. The germline CDR1 and CDR2 sequences are ENHRY and SYGVKD. The CDR3 covers 12 residues. The CDR3 region is CAISRTGTGWFF. DNA of the CDR3: TGTGCCATCTCGAGGACAGGGACAGGGTGGTTCTTC.

This clonotype turned up a few times. CDR3 in DNA: TGTGCCACCAGGGGTAACATGCGCCCTGAAGCTTTCTTT. Protein product: CATRGNMRPEAFF. The V call is TRBV15, the J call TRBJ1-1; D remains ambiguous. CDR1 is LNHNV, CDR2 YYDKDF, per germline (reference sequence). The CDR3 loop spans 13 amino acids. Between the trimmed V and J ends, which lost 6 bases and 6 bases, there was a span of 14 bases.

The table lists this clonotype with a few counts. This clone may be a read error of a much larger clone one base away. The CDR3 ends on some other residue instead of the conserved phenylalanine or tryptophan, so this is likely a read error. V usage is TRBV11-2 and J usage is TRBJ2-1, with D uncertain. TRBJ2-5 explains the end of the DNA better; the J call may be wrong. This CDR3 region has 15 residues. CDR1 SGHAT and CDR2 FQNNGV come from the germline V gene. This CDR3 is CASTPEAARQETQYL. In DNA, the CDR3 is TGTGCCAGCACTCCTGAGGCAGCGCGGCAGGAGACCCAGTACCTC.

Of note for this clonotype: The CDR3 ends on some other residue instead of the conserved phenylalanine or tryptophan, so this is likely a read error. The chain employs TRBV14 and TRBJ2-2, with 7 bases aligning to TRBD1. The CDR3 is made up of 17 amino acids. Germline CDR1 reads SGHDN; CDR2 reads FVKESK. The CDR3 loop is CASSQGGGTGDTGELFS. CDR3 DNA: TGTGCCAGCAGCCAAGGCGGTGGCACAGGGGACACCGGGGAACTGTTTTCT.

This clonotype showed up just a few times. The V call is TRBV9, the J call TRBJ2-2, with D possibly matching TRBD2 (6 bases). Trimming pared 3 bases from V and 0 bases from J, leaving 6 bases between. This CDR3 has 14 residues. Germline loops: CDR1 SGDLS, CDR2 YYNGEE. DNA of the CDR3: TGTGCCAGCAGCGGGAGGGCGAACACCGGGGAGCTGTTTTTT. It yields the protein CASSGRANTGELFF.

This chain connects TRBV6-1 to TRBJ2-7, with 8 bases matching TRBD2. Germline lookup yields CDR1 MNHNS and CDR2 SASEGT. With V trimmed by 6 bases and J by 5 bases, 12 bases remained unmatched. The CDR3 consists of 15 residues. As DNA, the CDR3 is TGTGCCAGCAGACCAGCGGGAGTGAAGGCGGACGAGCAGTACTTC. It is translated as CASRPAGVKADEQYF.

Many counts were recorded for this clonotype. The rearrangement links TRBV20-1 to TRBJ2-7; D possibly matches TRBD1 or TRBD2 (5 bases each). The CDR3 contains 13 residues. Deletions cut 0 bases from V and 3 bases from J, with 9 bases between. Per germline, CDR1 DFQATT and CDR2 SNEGSKA (reference sequence). CDR3 sequence (DNA): TGCAGTGCTAGAGATACGAGGGGCTACGAGCAGTACTTC. Encoded protein: CSARDTRGYEQYF.

This clonotype was seen only a few times. J is TRBJ1-2 and V is TRBV6-5; possibly TRBD1 for D (6 bases). The CDR3 has 14 residues. The germline CDR1 and CDR2 sequences are MNHEY and SVGAGI. The ends were cut back, 2 bases at V and 4 bases at J, with 11 bases in the middle. CDR3 loop: CASSYGGAVYGYTF. CDR3 coding DNA: TGTGCCAGCAGTTACGGGGGGGCGGTCTATGGCTACACCTTC.

With respect to this clonotype: This may come from a read error, since a much larger clone is one base off. The gene calls are TRBV6-1 and TRBJ1-1; D gene uncertain. The CDR3 totals 14 residues. Germline CDR1 is MNHNS and CDR2 is SASEGT. Trimming stripped 6 bases from V and 3 bases from J, with 14 bases between. For the CDR3, the DNA is TGTGCCAGCAGCATAGGACTCCGGGACACTGAAGCTTTCTTT. Protein product: CASSIGLRDTEAFF.

At least ten counts were recorded for this clonotype. The chain uses TRBV27 and TRBJ1-1, with a tentative D call TRBD1 (5 bases). Germline CDR1 and CDR2: MNHEY and SMNVEV (reference sequence). Trimming stripped 5 bases from V and 5 bases from J, with 30 bases between. CDR3 length equals 19 residues. Written as DNA, the CDR3 is TGTGCCAGCAGTATTACCGCGCCGGGGGTGAGCTCCCGGCGAACTGAAGCTTTCTTT. Protein product: CASSITAPGVSSRRTEAFF.

The chain has TRBV6-2 or TRBV6-3 and TRBJ2-7, with D perhaps being TRBD1 or TRBD2 (6 bases each). The V and J ends lost 0 bases and 5 bases respectively, with 14 bases between them. CDR3 length: 15 amino acids. Germline CDR1 MNHEY, CDR2 SVGEGT. CDR3 DNA sequence: TGTGCCAGCAGTTACTCTGTGACTAGGGGGAACGAGCAGTACTTC. Translation gives CASSYSVTRGNEQYF.

The gene calls are TRBV20-1 and TRBJ2-3; D ambiguous. V was pared by 7 bases and J by 2 bases, with 13 bases between. The CDR3 is made up of 13 amino acids. Germline values: CDR1 DFQATT, CDR2 SNEGSKA (reference sequence). Here the CDR3 DNA reads TGCAGTGTCAGAGTATTTTCCACAGATACGCAGTATTTT. Its translation is CSVRVFSTDTQYF.

The V gene is TRBV7-8, the J gene TRBJ1-4; D gene unclear. The CDR3 sequence is 14 residues long. Trimming cost V 3 bases and J 5 bases, with 10 bases left between them. Germline V gene data show CDR1 as SGHVS and CDR2 as FQNEAQ. CDR3 nucleotides: TGTGCCAGCAGCTTTGGGATAAAAAATGAAAAACTGTTTTTT. It specifies CASSFGIKNEKLFF.